Included here is one T cell receptor (beta chain) sequence, with context. Its antigen remains unidentified. This entry comes from a study of shared clonotypes between healthy human individuals. Overall study findings and caveats: Relative to clonotypes present in all four donors, those not shared had lower generation probabilities. Estimated richness was generally greater in naive than memory subsets.

This table comes from immunoSEQ multiplex PCR, and its TCRdb copy is limited to in-frame clones, with some not included. The sample lists about 680,000 clones; roughly nine tenths were seen once. Trimming took 5 bases from V and 3 from J, leaving 14 bases between them. The CDR3 consists of 15 residues. Germline CDR1 LNHDA, CDR2 SQIVND (reference sequence). Naive CD8 cells lacked CD45RO and underwent positive selection for CCR7, leaving out terminally differentiated effector memory CD45RA+ cells. Recent vaccinations or acute infections were absent in the healthy HIV-negative adult donors. The source of this sequence is a man aged 25-45 years in good health. The chain recombines TRBV19 with TRBJ1-5; the D gene is possibly TRBD1 (6 bases). Sequenced: naive CD8+ T cells sorted from blood. This CDR3 is CASSPIRGFNQPQHF. The DNA for the CDR3 is TGTGCCAGTAGTCCAATCAGGGGATTCAATCAGCCCCAGCATTTT.